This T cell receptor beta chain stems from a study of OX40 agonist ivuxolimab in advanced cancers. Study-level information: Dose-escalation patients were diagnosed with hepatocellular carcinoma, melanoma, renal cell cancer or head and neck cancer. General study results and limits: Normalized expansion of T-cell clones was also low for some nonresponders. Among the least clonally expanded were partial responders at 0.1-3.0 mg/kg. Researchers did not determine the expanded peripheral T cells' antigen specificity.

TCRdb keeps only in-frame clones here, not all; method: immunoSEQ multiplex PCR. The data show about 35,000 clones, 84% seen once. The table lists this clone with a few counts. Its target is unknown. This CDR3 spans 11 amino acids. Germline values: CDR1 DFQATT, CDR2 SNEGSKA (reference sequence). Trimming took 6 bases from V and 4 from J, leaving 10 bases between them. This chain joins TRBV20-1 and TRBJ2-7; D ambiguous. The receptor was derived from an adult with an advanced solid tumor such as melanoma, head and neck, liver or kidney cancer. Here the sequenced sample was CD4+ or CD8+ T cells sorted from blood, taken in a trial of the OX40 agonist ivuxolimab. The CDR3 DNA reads TGCAGTGCGGTGGTCGAGTACGAGCAGTACTTC. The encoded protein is CSAVVEYEQYF.